A selection of T cell receptor beta chains follows, all from one sample in a study of blood T cells in healthy people across ages. MiXCR, applied by TCRdb to the 5' RACE reads, yields one record per CDR3 protein. This sample yields 780,000 or so distinct CDR3 sequences, of which 50% to 65% are seen a single time; about two fifths belongs to the top ten. Sequenced input: blood. Receptor source: a man aged 80 or over in good health. The conserved cysteine and the conserved F or W are not part of the CDR3 here. D genes are given only for firm matches.

V gene,CDR3 length,D gene,CDR3 protein
TRBV3-1,13,TRBD1,ASSQTDRGSYGYT
TRBV28,14,.,ASSLGDFLLTGELF
TRBV27,12,TRBD1,ASSSPRGEAEAF
TRBV6-5,14,.,ASSYSGGAINTEAF
TRBV12-3/TRBV12-4,12,TRBD1,ASSAGQGTDTQY
TRBV5-1,12,.,ASHPVPGANVLT
TRBV7-9,13,.,PSSPRLVRQETQY
TRBV7-8,11,.,ASRIGKNTEAF
TRBV24-1,10,.,ATSVAQGAQY
TRBV2,10,.,ASSVTVYGYT
TRBV6-5,12,TRBD2,ASSRKGGPYEQY
TRBV28,14,.,ASSGLRQYSNQPQH
TRBV3-1,16,.,ASSRLPLLGLEEETQY
TRBV20-1,12,TRBD2,SASRLGGGYEQY
TRBV25-1,14,.,ASSGPDGVQSYEQY
TRBV9,11,TRBD1,ASSVGQGHEQF
TRBV11-2,13,TRBD2,ASSQISGRAYEQF
TRBV24-1,16,TRBD2,ATSDPGLAGVVTDTQY
TRBV27,14,TRBD2,ASSLRAGGAYNEQF
TRBV5-1,13,TRBD2,ASSSGGTDQETQY
TRBV12-3/TRBV12-4,13,TRBD2,ASSDPGLGSRYAY
TRBV20-1,13,TRBD2,SAIIAGGRQETQY
TRBV20-1,13,.,SATSGQVGFSPLH
TRBV7-3,13,TRBD2,ASSLTTSGHNEQF
TRBV20-1,15,.,SAPVGGSLSGANVLT
TRBV11-3,11,.,ASSLIPGGVQY
TRBV20-1,14,.,SARVPDEGMNTEAF
TRBV29-1,11,.,SVARSGKETQY
TRBV7-9,13,.,ASSFSQGRPYEQY
TRBV4-2,13,TRBD2,ASRPGLAVENGQF
TRBV20-1,11,.,SARADSGNGYT
TRBV7-9,11,TRBD1,ASSYGTDQPQH
TRBV4-1,15,.,ASSQDVAGNVKNIQY
TRBV3-1,14,TRBD2,ASSQLGGRFTGELF
TRBV5-1,13,TRBD2,ASSFGTSGRSEQF
TRBV20-1,12,TRBD1,SASGQGVANEQY
TRBV15,13,TRBD1,ATSRAPRGYNEQY